The 9 T cell receptor beta chains given below trace back to one sample, sequenced in a study of blood T cell repertoires in COVID-19. Profiling relied on immunoSEQ multiplex PCR, and the TCRdb table lists in-frame clones only, not all of them. The data contain over 65,000 clones, 86% of them seen just once; the ten biggest clones take up approximately 6.3%. Sequencing was done on a sample of peripheral blood. The receptors stem from a man at least 80 years old with COVID-19, enrolled during active disease.

The chain has TRBV3-1 (or the pseudogene TRBV3-2) and TRBJ1-5; D remains ambiguous. With 2 bases removed from V and 3 bases from J, the gap between germline ends came to 5 bases. CDR1 and CDR2 from the germline V gene are LGHDT and YNNKEL (reference sequence). The CDR3 is made up of 13 amino acids. CDR3 sequence reads: CASSQSNNQPQHF. CDR3 in DNA: TGTGCCAGCAGCCAAAGCAACAATCAGCCCCAGCATTTT.

The J gene is TRBJ2-5, the V gene TRBV6-5; perhaps TRBD1 as D (5 bases). The germline V gene has CDR1 MNHEY and CDR2 SVGAGI. The V end was cut by 7 bases, the J end by 3 bases, with 12 bases between. This CDR3 is 13 amino acids long. The CDR3 here is CASTRRQKETQYF. The CDR3 nucleotides read TGTGCCAGCACCAGAAGACAGAAAGAGACCCAGTACTTC.

This clone was seen only a few times. The V gene is TRBV3-1 (or the pseudogene TRBV3-2), the J gene TRBJ1-1; no clear D. The germline V gene has CDR1 LGHDT and CDR2 YNNKEL (reference sequence). This CDR3 is built from 14 residues. V was cut by 1 base and J by 1 base, with 7 bases left in between. The DNA of the CDR3 is TGTGCCAGCAGCCAAGTGGCGGGGAACACTGAAGCTTTCTTT. As protein: CASSQVAGNTEAFF.

This clone has a single count. The chain's CDR3 is CASSSPDSSNEKLFF. The CDR3 region has the DNA TGTGCCAGCAGCTCCCCCGACAGCTCTAATGAAAAACTGTTTTTT. The chain carries TRBV3-1 (or the pseudogene TRBV3-2) and TRBJ1-4; the D gene is possibly TRBD1 (5 bases). V lost 5 bases to trimming and J lost 3 bases, with 13 bases between them. Per the germline V gene, CDR1 is LGHDT and CDR2 is YNNKEL (reference sequence). This CDR3 is built from 15 residues.

The V call is TRBV9, the J call TRBJ1-2, with 10 bases lining up with TRBD1. Germline V gene sequence: CDR1 SGDLS, CDR2 YYNGEE. The CDR3 extends over 16 amino acids. Trimming at V came to 4 bases and at J to 1 base, leaving 7 bases not matched to a gene. For the CDR3, the DNA is TGTGCCAGCAGCATAGGGGGGACAGGGGTTAACTATGGCTACACCTTC. Translated, it gives CASSIGGTGVNYGYTF. The full variable domain, rest sourced from reference TRBV9 and TRBJ1-2, is DSGVTQTPKHLITATGQRVTLRCSPRSGDLSVYWYQQSLDQGLQFLIQYYNGEERAKGNILERFSAQQFPDLHSELNLSSLELGDSALYFCASSIGGTGVNYGYTFGSGTRLTVV.

The V gene is TRBV12-5, the J gene TRBJ2-7; TRBD1 matches 12 bases. The V gene's germline CDR1 is LGHNT and CDR2 FRNRAP. The CDR3 runs 15 residues. Trimming removed 1 base from V and 4 bases from J; junction bases left unmatched: 2. The CDR3 protein is CASGLGDRGPYEQYF. The DNA for the CDR3 is TGTGCTAGTGGTTTGGGGGACAGGGGGCCTTACGAGCAGTACTTC.

This chain joins TRBV7-2 and TRBJ2-3, with D possibly matching TRBD1 (6 bases). V was trimmed by 5 bases and J by 7 bases, leaving 16 bases between them. Germline V gene lookup returns CDR1 SGHTA and CDR2 FQGNSA. The length of the CDR3 is 14 residues. CDR3: CASSPRGFPYTQYF. In DNA, the CDR3 is TGTGCCAGCAGCCCCAGGGGTTTTCCTTATACGCAGTATTTT.

This chain joins TRBV2 and TRBJ1-1, with 10 bases aligning to TRBD1. With 7 bases clipped from V and 0 bases from J, the junction kept 5 bases outside the gene matches. The CDR3 loop spans 15 amino acids. CDR1 is SNHLY and CDR2 is FYNNEI in the germline V gene. CDR3 sequence (DNA): TGTGCCAGCATTCCGGGACAGGGGATGAACACTGAAGCTTTCTTT. It is translated as CASIPGQGMNTEAFF.

CDR3 DNA sequence: TGTGCCAGCAGTGAAAGTAGGGGGAAGGGCAATCAGCCCCAGCATTTT. Its protein product is CASSESRGKGNQPQHF. This chain links TRBV6-1 with TRBJ1-5, with D perhaps TRBD1 (6 bases). The CDR3 is 16 amino acids. Trimming left V 2 bases short and J 2 bases short, with 13 bases between. Germline V gene data show CDR1 as MNHNS and CDR2 as SASEGT.